The 15 T cell receptor beta chains below were found in one sample sequenced in a study of blood T cell repertoires in COVID-19. Data came from immunoSEQ multiplex PCR; TCRdb stores just in-frame clones and leaves some out. Of roughly 280,000 clones listed, approximately 89% are singletons. Sequenced input: peripheral blood. The receptors derive from a man in his forties with active or convalescent COVID-19.

The rearrangement links TRBV7-9 to TRBJ1-2; maybe TRBD1 (5 bases). V was cut by 5 bases and J by 7 bases, with 23 bases left in between. The CDR3 contains 16 residues. Germline assignment: CDR1 SEHNR and CDR2 FQNEAQ (reference sequence). The CDR3 bases are TGTGCCAGCAGCGCAGGCCCGGGGCGTCGGGGGGTTGGCTACACCTTC. It translates to CASSAGPGRRGVGYTF.

This clone was observed once. The chain combines TRBV13 with TRBJ2-3; TRBD2 matches at 9 bases. Germline V gene sequence: CDR1 PRHDT, CDR2 FYEKMQ (reference sequence). With V trimmed by 5 bases and J by 0 bases, 6 bases remained unmatched. The CDR3 consists of 16 residues. The CDR3 bases are TGTGCCAGCAGCCTCGTAGCGGGGGACAGCACAGATACGCAGTATTTT. As protein: CASSLVAGDSTDTQYF.

This sequence joins TRBV28 and TRBJ1-4; 7 bases fit TRBD1. This CDR3 has 17 residues. Germline V gene sequence: CDR1 MDHEN, CDR2 SYDVKM. V was pared by 5 bases and J by 6 bases, with 15 bases of the junction left unmatched. The CDR3 DNA reads TGTGCCAGCAGTCCCCTTATCCCGACAGGGCGCCATGAAAAACTGTTTTTT. It codes for CASSPLIPTGRHEKLFF. Complete variable domain (other parts from reference TRBV28 and TRBJ1-4): DVKVTQSSRYLVKRTGEKVFLECVQDMDHENMFWYRQDPGLGLRLIYFSYDVKMKEKGDIPEGYSVSREKKERFSLILESASTNQTSMYLCASSPLIPTGRHEKLFFGSGTQLSVL.

The CDR3 DNA sequence: TGTGCCAGCAGTGAAGGGACAGGGGTATTCTACACCTTC. Translation gives CASSEGTGVFYTF. The V gene is TRBV25-1, the J gene TRBJ1-2; 10 positions match TRBD1. Losses at the gene ends were 2 bases for V and 10 bases for J; bases not matched to a gene: 4. Germline CDR1 is MGHDK and CDR2 is SYGVNS. There are 13 residues in the CDR3.

This clone was counted many times. The chain couples TRBV5-1 to TRBJ2-5; perhaps TRBD1 as D (5 bases). The germline V and J ends were trimmed by 4 bases and 2 bases, with 9 bases remaining between them. The CDR3 extends over 13 amino acids. Germline V gene sequence: CDR1 SGHRS, CDR2 YFSETQ. The CDR3, as DNA: TGCGCCAGCAGCGGACGACAGCAAGAGACCCAGTACTTC. It encodes CASSGRQQETQYF.

V usage is TRBV5-1 and J usage is TRBJ2-1, with TRBD1 matching over 8 bases. From germline, CDR1 is SGHRS and CDR2 YFSETQ. V lost 2 bases to trimming and J lost 6 bases; unmatched junction nucleotides: 10. The CDR3 spans 16 residues. This CDR3 is CASSLVPGQDINEQFF. The DNA of the CDR3 is TGCGCCAGCAGCTTAGTCCCGGGACAGGACATCAATGAGCAGTTCTTC.

The chain combines TRBV11-3 with TRBJ2-1, with D uncertain. The CDR3 sequence is 15 residues long. V lost 1 base to trimming and J lost 5 bases, with 12 bases between them. Germline-derived CDR1 and CDR2 are SGHNT and YENEEA. The CDR3, as DNA: TGTGCCAGCAGCTTAGGTAGTTTGGGCGACAATGAGCAGTTCTTC. Translated, it gives CASSLGSLGDNEQFF.

The chain links TRBV5-5 to TRBJ2-7; a possible D gene is TRBD2 (5 bases). Germline V CDR1 and CDR2: SGHKS, YYEKEE (reference sequence). This CDR3 has 12 amino acids. Deletions cut 7 bases from V and 4 bases from J, with 12 bases between. In nucleotides, the CDR3 is TGTGCCAGCCTGGCCGGCGGGTACGAGCAGTACTTC. Translated: CASLAGGYEQYF.

This chain joins TRBV5-6 and TRBJ1-5; D gene uncertain. Trimming shortened V by 3 bases and J by 9 bases, and 13 bases separated the two germline ends. The CDR3 spans 13 residues. Germline-derived CDR1 and CDR2 are SGHDT and YYEEEE. CDR3 sequence: CASSYGLGGPQHF. For the CDR3, the DNA is TGTGCCAGCAGCTATGGCTTGGGAGGGCCCCAGCATTTT.

The chain uses TRBV6-6 and TRBJ1-2; 8 nucleotides line up with TRBD1. CDR1 MNHNY and CDR2 SVGAGI come from the germline V gene (reference sequence). The CDR3 length is 15 residues. V dropped 0 bases and J dropped 7; count of bases not matched to a gene: 7. The DNA of the CDR3 is TGTGCCAGCAGTTACTCGACAGGGGATGGAAGTGGCTACACCTTC. This codes for CASSYSTGDGSGYTF.

This clone was recorded once. The genes are TRBV2 and TRBJ2-1; TRBD2 agrees at 13 bases. CDR1 is SNHLY, CDR2 FYNNEI, per germline. The CDR3 spans 13 residues. Trimming removed 11 bases from V and 11 bases from J; junction bases left unmatched: 9. CDR3 loop: CASEGTSGTQQFF. Here the CDR3 DNA reads TGTGCCTCCGAAGGGACTAGCGGGACGCAGCAGTTCTTC.

The chain combines TRBV6-5 with TRBJ2-7; D may be TRBD1 (5 bases). This CDR3 has 15 residues. V shed 6 bases and J shed 5 bases, with 20 bases lying between them. The V gene's germline CDR1 is MNHEY and CDR2 SVGAGI. The CDR3 region is CASRPTAHSTHEQYF. The CDR3 DNA reads TGTGCCAGCAGGCCGACAGCCCACTCAACCCACGAGCAGTACTTC.

In nucleotides, the CDR3 is TGTGCCAGCAGCGTTGAACCCCGACTAGCGGGTCAAGAGACCCAGTACTTC. Residues: CASSVEPRLAGQETQYF. This chain links TRBV9 with TRBJ2-5, with 10 nucleotides matching TRBD2. Germline-derived CDR1 and CDR2 are SGDLS and YYNGEE. Trimming took 2 bases from V and 2 from J; bases not matched to a gene: 9. The CDR3 is made up of 17 amino acids.

The table lists this clone with a count of one. The V gene is TRBV28, the J gene TRBJ1-5; no definite D call. Germline CDR1 MDHEN, CDR2 SYDVKM. The ends were cut back, 7 bases at V and 2 bases at J, with 21 bases in the middle. The CDR3 runs to 17 residues. Here the CDR3 reads CASTGGGGPPGNQPQHF. The CDR3 nucleotides read TGTGCCAGCACGGGTGGCGGAGGCCCTCCCGGCAATCAGCCCCAGCATTTT.

The V and J genes are TRBV5-1 and TRBJ2-7; D perhaps matches TRBD2 (6 bases). The V and J ends lost 3 bases and 2 bases respectively, with 12 bases between them. CDR1 is SGHRS, CDR2 YFSETQ, per germline. This CDR3 has 14 amino acids. The CDR3 is CASSSVGGTYEQYF. CDR3 in DNA: TGCGCCAGCAGCTCGGTGGGGGGTACCTACGAGCAGTACTTC.